This T cell receptor (beta chain) appears in the sequencing data of a study of blood T cells in healthy people across ages (dated by TCRdb to the mid-2010s). A note on the overall study: In model experiments, roughly one uniquely barcoded TCR beta cDNA molecule per two T cells was captured by template switching. Using the same blood draw, the study looked at two additional independent replicas of 1 million unique cDNA reads for two donors, one aged 18 to 30 and the other aged 80 or older. Donors of different ages were randomly distributed across sequencing lanes to avoid experimental bias. The donors were split into four age groups: young (average 16 years), middle-aged (about 40), aged (62) and long-lived (roughly 86). Using deep sequencing normalized with unique cDNA molecular identifiers, the study measured how TCR beta repertoire diversity changes with age. Broad study findings and their caveats: Because donor CMV infection status was unknown, age-related changes in expanded clonotypes were potentially confounded. A strong correlation was found between observed TCR beta diversity and the percentage of naive T cells measured by flow cytometry. Estimates of total diversity based on one million sequenced T cells were regarded as lower bounds and as underestimates. Compared with the aged group, the long-lived group had more naive CD4+ T cells, fewer expanded clones and increased TCR diversity, suggesting age selection. Observed TCR beta diversity per million T cells fell roughly linearly with age, and a significant reduction was already apparent by age around 40. Since profiling was done on bulk unsorted PBMCs, naive and antigen-experienced compartments could not be conclusively compared.

The 35 to 40 donors, aged 6 to 90 years, were systemically healthy Caucasian individuals from Russia. Each donor gave ten milliliters of peripheral blood, drawn into EDTA-treated Vacutainer tubes. Ficoll-Paque density-gradient centrifugation was used to isolate PBMCs, with at least 7 million obtained per sample. Total RNA, at least 6 micrograms per sample, was extracted from PBMCs with Trizol reagent. For every donor, flow cytometry on a PBMC aliquot measured the percentage of naive CD45RAhigh/CD27high T cells. The library came from 5' RACE. The second PCR ran for roughly 7 to 11 cycles and used a J-beta primer mix along with a sample-barcoded 5' primer. A unique molecular identifier was introduced onto each TCR beta cDNA molecule by a template-switch 5' adaptor carrying 12 random nucleotides. Each sample yielded at least 2.5 million CDR3-containing paired-end reads. First-strand cDNA was synthesized from all RNA with the Mint cDNA synthesis kit, primed by a TRBC-specific oligonucleotide. Following uracil-DNA glycosylase treatment, all cDNA underwent a first 18-cycle PCR with the universal primers M1SS and BC2_uni_R. The study's processing was this. Each sample was normalized by randomly selecting 1 million high-quality reads, each carrying a distinct molecular identifier. Reads sharing molecular identifiers were discarded rather than binned into consensus sequences. MiTCR, with a Q25 quality threshold and the strictest error-elimination algorithm, was used for CDR3 identification, clonotype clustering and error correction. A nonparametric unseen species model with Euler transformation was used to estimate lower-bound total TCR beta diversity. TCRdb itself trimmed the public reads at Q25 with fastp, ran MiXCR and retained productive beta chains. One record per CDR3 amino acid sequence lists the most common genes and DNA. The V and J calls here are based on TCRdb, not the publication. The sample yields some 1,800,000 distinct CDR3 sequences; roughly 43% were counted once. The top ten hold 20% to 25% of the sample.

V is cut by 2 bases and J by 5 bases, and the space between the germline ends is 4 bases. The germline V gene encodes CDR1 MNHNY and CDR2 SVGAGI (reference sequence). Taken from cysteine to phenylalanine, the CDR3 has 12 residues. The retained sequence is limited to the CDR3, 36 bases, with the frame set at the first base. About this clonotype: Its recognized antigen is unknown. It has no much larger one-base neighbor in the sample; base qualities were not kept.

Sample: blood. The V gene is TRBV6-6 and the J gene is TRBJ2-1; the D gene cannot be named for sure. This receptor was taken from a human donor in good health. The CDR3 region reads CASSYIHNEQFF. Here is the DNA: TGTGCCAGCAGTTACATCCACAATGAGCAGTTCTTC.